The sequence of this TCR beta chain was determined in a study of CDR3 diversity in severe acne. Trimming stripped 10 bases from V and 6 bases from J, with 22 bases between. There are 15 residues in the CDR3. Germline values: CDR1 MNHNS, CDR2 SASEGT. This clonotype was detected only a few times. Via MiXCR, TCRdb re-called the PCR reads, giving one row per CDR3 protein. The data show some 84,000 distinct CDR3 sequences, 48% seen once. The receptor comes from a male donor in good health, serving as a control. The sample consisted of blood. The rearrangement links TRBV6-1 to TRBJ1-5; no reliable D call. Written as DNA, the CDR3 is TGTGCCACCTCTATCGTGAAAGGGAAGGCTCAGCCCCAGCATTTT. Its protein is CATSIVKGKAQPQHF.